The TCR beta chain described here comes from a study of blood T cell repertoires in COVID-19. TCRdb keeps only in-frame clones here, not all; method: immunoSEQ multiplex PCR. The data hold 250,000 to 300,000 clones, with approximately 86% observed a single time. From germline, CDR1 is SGDLS and CDR2 YYNGEE. The CDR3 length is 14 residues. V dropped 3 bases and J dropped 3 bases, with 12 bases sitting between them. The sequencing input was peripheral blood. The receptor comes from a woman aged 50 to 60 who had recovered from COVID-19. The rearrangement joins TRBV9 to TRBJ1-2; the D is unclear. The CDR3 sequence is CASSGPKLDYGYTF. The CDR3, as DNA: TGTGCCAGCAGCGGGCCCAAATTGGACTATGGCTACACCTTC. The complete variable domain, with remaining parts taken from reference TRBV9 and TRBJ1-2, reads DSGVTQTPKHLITATGQRVTLRCSPRSGDLSVYWYQQSLDQGLQFLIQYYNGEERAKGNILERFSAQQFPDLHSELNLSSLELGDSALYFCASSGPKLDYGYTFGSGTRLTVV.